The 26 T cell receptor beta chains presented below share a single source sample, sequenced in a study of shared clonotypes between healthy human individuals (dated by TCRdb to 2020 to 2021). The library relied on the immunoSEQ multiplex PCR assay. TCRdb retrieved this table from immuneACCESS and kept in-frame rearrangements only. Not all clones are present; in checked studies, unresolved V genes account for under half, and no reason is known for the remainder. The sample records around 2.5 million clones, under 95% of which are singletons. The top ten clones comprise 0.36% of the sample. Specimen: naive CD4+ T cells from PBMCs. This sample's cell subset or site label indicates: CD45RA+ positively selected. All receptors come from a young man in good health. Some clones in this sample may be carry-over from other donors' samples.

Comments on this clone: A junction boundary mismatches the germline segment, possibly from a read error. The chain combines TRBV29-1 with TRBJ2-1; D is uncertain. The CDR3 extends over 13 amino acids. Germline V gives CDR1 SQVTM, CDR2 ANQGSEA. CDR3 bases: TGCAGCGTTGTTCTCTACAGTCAAGACGGTGGGGTCTTC. As protein: CSVVLYSQDGGVF.

V is TRBV19 and J is TRBJ2-1; 10 bases align to TRBD2. Germline-derived CDR1 and CDR2 are LNHDA and SQIVND (reference sequence). The V segment lost 6 bases and the J segment 6 bases; nucleotides outside the gene matches: 2. The CDR3 is made up of 13 amino acids. The CDR3 region has the DNA TGTGCCAGTAGGCCTAGCGGGGGCAATGAGCAGTTCTTC. It yields the protein CASRPSGGNEQFF.

With regard to this clone: Other DNA sequences in this sample translate to the same CDR3. The J gene is TRBJ1-1, the V gene TRBV20-1; D might be TRBD1 (5 bases). Germline values: CDR1 DFQATT, CDR2 SNEGSKA (reference sequence). V lost 6 bases to trimming and J lost 5 bases, with 10 bases between them. This CDR3 spans 11 amino acids. The CDR3 coding sequence is TGCAGTGCCCCCGGGGGAACTGAAGCTTTCTTT. Its protein is CSAPGGTEAFF.

V usage is TRBV30 and J usage is TRBJ2-2; 7 bases line up with TRBD2. V lost 3 bases, J lost 4 bases, and 2 bases stayed unmatched. The germline gives CDR1 GTSNPN, CDR2 SVGIG (reference sequence). The length of the CDR3 is 13 residues. CDR3 amino acids: CAWRRTSTGELFF. DNA for the CDR3: TGTGCCTGGAGGCGGACTAGCACCGGGGAGCTGTTTTTT.

The V gene is TRBV2, the J gene TRBJ1-5; no reliable D call. Looked up from germline, CDR1 is SNHLY and CDR2 is FYNNEI. This CDR3 spans 12 amino acids. Trimming took 8 bases from V and 2 from J, leaving 7 bases between them. Written as DNA, the CDR3 is TGTGCCAGCTCCGACGGCAATCAGCCCCAGCATTTT. Encoded protein: CASSDGNQPQHF.

The chain has TRBV11-2 and TRBJ2-3, with D possibly matching TRBD2 (5 bases). This CDR3 region has 15 residues. In germline, CDR1 is SGHAT, CDR2 FQNNGV. Trimming took 1 base from V and 2 from J, leaving 10 bases between them. The CDR3 DNA follows: TGTGCCAGCAGCTTAGTGCCTAGCAACACAGATACGCAGTATTTT. Translating it yields CASSLVPSNTDTQYF.

The chain is built from TRBV5-6 and TRBJ2-7; tentatively, D is TRBD1 (6 bases). This CDR3 has 13 residues. CDR1 and CDR2 (germline): SGHDT, YYEEEE. V lost 5 bases and J lost 5, with 14 bases in between. CDR3 bases: TGTGCCAGCAGTCTACAGGGTAGCCACGAGCAGTACTTC. It yields the protein CASSLQGSHEQYF.

The chain joins TRBV4-1 to TRBJ1-3, with unresolved D. The germline V gene has CDR1 MGHRA and CDR2 YSYEKL. The CDR3 consists of 14 residues. V was cut by 3 bases and J by 4 bases, with 10 bases left in between. The CDR3 spells CASSHLGIGNTIYF. In nucleotides, the CDR3 is TGCGCCAGCAGCCATTTAGGGATCGGAAACACCATATATTTT.

This clone has just a few counts. This rearrangement joins TRBV7-8 to TRBJ1-1; D ambiguous. The germline V and J ends were trimmed by 7 bases and 0 bases, with 12 bases remaining between them. CDR1 SGHVS and CDR2 FQNEAQ come from the germline V gene. The CDR3 totals 14 residues. DNA of the CDR3: TGTGCCAGCATCCTCGTTCCCTTGAACACTGAAGCTTTCTTT. This codes for CASILVPLNTEAFF.

Worth noting for this clone: The junction and the germline gene differ at one end; a read error may be behind it. This chain links TRBV7-3 with TRBJ2-1; no reliable D call. This CDR3 region has 13 residues. The germline gives CDR1 SGHTA, CDR2 FQGTGA. CDR3 loop: CASSLIRGSGLLF. As DNA, the CDR3 is TGTGCCAGCAGCTTAATCCGTGGCAGTGGCCTCCTCTTC.

The V call is TRBV5-1, the J call TRBJ2-3; tentatively, D is TRBD2 (5 bases). V was clipped by 1 base and J by 2 bases, with 20 bases between them. Germline values: CDR1 SGHRS, CDR2 YFSETQ. The CDR3 contains 18 residues. DNA of the CDR3: TGCGCCAGCAGCTTGCTCGGTGGGAGTCCCTCTTTCACAGATACGCAGTATTTT. This translates into CASSLLGGSPSFTDTQYF.

The genes are TRBV5-1 and TRBJ2-3; D call uncertain. CDR1 and CDR2 (germline): SGHRS, YFSETQ. CDR3 length: 14 amino acids. Trimming shortened V by 5 bases and J by 0 bases, and 10 bases separated the two germline ends. CDR3: CASSSLISTDTQYF. The CDR3 DNA is TGCGCCAGCAGTTCCCTGATAAGCACAGATACGCAGTATTTT.

For this clone: Other DNA variants within this sample encode the same CDR3. The genes are TRBV5-1 and TRBJ1-1; possible D gene TRBD1, 5 bases. This CDR3 is built from 14 residues. Trimming left V 4 bases short and J 0 bases short, with 10 bases between. The germline CDR1 and CDR2 sequences are SGHRS and YFSETQ. CDR3 region: CASSLTDLNTEAFF. In DNA, the CDR3 is TGCGCCAGCAGCCTGACAGATTTGAACACTGAAGCTTTCTTT.

The table lists this clone with a count of one. V usage is TRBV19 and J usage is TRBJ1-2; 7 bases agree with TRBD1. V lost 5 bases and J lost 2; bases outside the gene matches: 8. The CDR3 loop spans 15 amino acids. From germline, CDR1 is LNHDA and CDR2 SQIVND (reference sequence). For the CDR3, the DNA is TGTGCCAGTAGTCCGACCGGGACAGACAACTATGGCTACACCTTC. Its translation is CASSPTGTDNYGYTF.

The rearrangement uses TRBV11-2 and TRBJ1-1; 7 bases align to TRBD1. The CDR3 runs 14 residues. Per germline, CDR1 SGHAT and CDR2 FQNNGV. After removal of 1 base from V and 10 bases from J, the junction contained 9 bases not matched to a gene. The CDR3 DNA is TGTGCCAGCAGCTTAGTGAAGGGGGCAACGAGAGCTTTCTTT. Translating gives CASSLVKGATRAFF. The whole variable domain, filled in from reference TRBV11-2 and TRBJ1-1, reads EAGVAQSPRYKIIEKRQSVAFWCNPISGHATLYWYQQILGQGPKLLIQFQNNGVVDDSQLPKDRFSAERLKGVDSTLKIQPAKLEDSAVYLCASSLVKGATRAFFGQGTRLTVV.

The chain employs TRBV28 and TRBJ1-1; TRBD1 agrees at 8 bases. The CDR3 is 13 residues long. CDR1 is MDHEN and CDR2 is SYDVKM in the germline V gene. V shed 6 bases, J shed 5 bases, and the junction held 5 bases outside the gene matches. CDR3 DNA sequence: TGTGCCAGCAGGGACAGGGTTTGGACTGAAGCTTTCTTT. The encoded protein is CASRDRVWTEAFF.

V and J are TRBV19 and TRBJ1-3; D might be TRBD1 (5 bases). The CDR3 has 15 residues. Per germline, CDR1 LNHDA and CDR2 SQIVND (reference sequence). V was clipped by 9 bases and J by 0 bases, with 15 bases between them. DNA of the CDR3: TGTGCCAGCGGACCGGGACTGTCCTCTGGAAACACCATATATTTT. It encodes CASGPGLSSGNTIYF.

The chain employs TRBV4-3 and TRBJ2-1; D remains ambiguous. Trimming took off 2 bases at V and 4 bases at J, with 12 bases between the two ends. Germline loops: CDR1 LGHNA, CDR2 YSLEER. The CDR3 length is 15 residues. CDR3 nucleotide sequence: TGCGCCAGCAGCCAAAGTCGACTGGAATACAATGAGCAGTTCTTC. Translated, it gives CASSQSRLEYNEQFF.

The chain employs TRBV9 and TRBJ1-3, with 10 bases aligning to TRBD1. This CDR3 is 17 amino acids long. The V segment lost 4 bases and the J segment 4 bases; nucleotides outside the gene matches: 11. Germline-derived CDR1 and CDR2 are SGDLS and YYNGEE. The CDR3 region is CASSPGGTGVAGNTIYF. DNA of the CDR3: TGTGCCAGCAGCCCCGGCGGGACAGGGGTAGCAGGAAACACCATATATTTT. The complete variable domain, with remaining parts taken from reference TRBV9 and TRBJ1-3, reads DSGVTQTPKHLITATGQRVTLRCSPRSGDLSVYWYQQSLDQGLQFLIQYYNGEERAKGNILERFSAQQFPDLHSELNLSSLELGDSALYFCASSPGGTGVAGNTIYFGEGSWLTVV.

The J gene is TRBJ2-3, the V gene TRBV9; 7 bases line up with TRBD2. Germline CDR1 SGDLS, CDR2 YYNGEE. This CDR3 is built from 14 residues. V trimming: 6 bases; J trimming: 1 base; junction bases outside the gene matches: 5. The CDR3 here is CASKGGSGTDTQYF. In DNA form, the CDR3 reads TGTGCCAGCAAGGGCGGGAGCGGCACAGATACGCAGTATTTT. Drawing the rest from reference TRBV9 and TRBJ2-3, the complete variable domain is DSGVTQTPKHLITATGQRVTLRCSPRSGDLSVYWYQQSLDQGLQFLIQYYNGEERAKGNILERFSAQQFPDLHSELNLSSLELGDSALYFCASKGGSGTDTQYFGPGTRLTVL.

The V gene is TRBV7-9, the J gene TRBJ1-2; a weak D match, TRBD1 (5 bases). The CDR3 has 15 residues. Trimming stripped 2 bases from V and 3 bases from J, with 13 bases between. CDR1 SEHNR and CDR2 FQNEAQ come from the germline V gene (reference sequence). CDR3 nucleotide sequence: TGTGCCAGCAGCTTATGGGGCAGGACCGACTATGGCTACACCTTC. Its protein product is CASSLWGRTDYGYTF.

The gene calls are TRBV28 and TRBJ2-7, with unresolved D. CDR3 length equals 12 residues. Trimming removed 4 bases at V and 7 bases at J, with 11 bases between. The germline V gene encodes CDR1 MDHEN and CDR2 SYDVKM. Here the CDR3 DNA reads TGTGCCAGCAGTTCCGCTTTGTGGGAGCAGTACTTC. Protein product: CASSSALWEQYF.

As DNA, the CDR3 is TGCGCCAGCAGCTTGGTTCCAGGACTAGACTACAATGAGCAGTTCTTC. This translates into CASSLVPGLDYNEQFF. The chain employs TRBV5-1 and TRBJ2-1; the match to TRBD2 covers 7 bases. CDR3 size: 16 residues. Per the germline V gene, CDR1 is SGHRS and CDR2 is YFSETQ. The J segment lost 3 bases and the V segment lost 0 bases, leaving 6 bases of the junction unmatched.

The V and J genes are TRBV4-2 and TRBJ2-7, with 11 nucleotides matching TRBD2. J gave up 5 bases and V 2 bases, and 8 bases lay outside the gene matches. Germline CDR1 reads LGHNA; CDR2 reads YNFKEQ. The length of the CDR3 is 16 residues. CDR3 in DNA: TGTGCCAGCAGCCAACCACTAGCGGGGGAGACCCACGAGCAGTACTTC. As protein: CASSQPLAGETHEQYF.

This chain connects TRBV6-1 to TRBJ2-1; 8 bases are a match to TRBD2. The V gene's germline CDR1 is MNHNS and CDR2 SASEGT. The CDR3 is made up of 15 amino acids. Trimming cost V 6 bases and J 8 bases; bases outside gene matches: 12. In DNA form, the CDR3 reads TGTGCCAGCAGGGTCGGGACTAGGGGCCGGGATGAGCAGTTCTTC. Protein sequence: CASRVGTRGRDEQFF.

The V gene is TRBV10-3, the J gene TRBJ1-3; D gene uncertain. Trimming shortened V by 2 bases and J by 0 bases, and 8 bases separated the two germline ends. This CDR3 is built from 15 residues. Germline V CDR1 and CDR2: ENHRY, SYGVKD. The CDR3, as DNA: TGTGCCATCAGTGAGCGGGATTTCTCTGGAAACACCATATATTTT. Translation: CAISERDFSGNTIYF.